The 10 T cell receptor beta chains in this list originate from one sample, sequenced in a study of cytomegalovirus exposure and HLA in healthy donors (dated by TCRdb to 2015 to 2018). Library generation was performed with the immunoSEQ multiplex PCR assay. For the multiplex PCR, a mixture combining 60 forward primers for TCR Vbeta segments and 13 reverse primers for TCR Jbeta segments was used. TCRdb re-hosts the immuneACCESS table, in-frame sequences only. Its copies lack some clones; in the studies checked, an unresolved V gene accounts for under half of them, and the cause for the rest is not known. This sample has about 140,000 clones in its table, and approximately 80% of those were observed once. Just over 8.5% of the sample goes to the ten largest clones. Material: PBMCs. The receptor source for this set is a woman aged 50 to 65 in good health and CMV-seropositive.

This rearrangement joins TRBV7-2 to TRBJ1-3; a possible D gene is TRBD1 (6 bases). The CDR3 contains 15 residues. Germline loops: CDR1 SGHTA, CDR2 FQGNSA. Trimming stripped 5 bases from V and 0 bases from J, with 11 bases between. CDR3: CASSLVGGSGNTIYF. The CDR3 coding sequence is TGTGCCAGCAGCCTTGTAGGGGGCTCTGGAAACACCATATATTTT.

The rearrangement uses TRBV6-5 and TRBJ2-7; D unclear. The CDR3 length is 15 residues. Germline lookup yields CDR1 MNHEY and CDR2 SVGAGI. The ends were cut back, 8 bases at V and 5 bases at J, with 22 bases in the middle. The CDR3 protein is CASHSSPYRGHEQYF. As DNA, the CDR3 is TGTGCCAGCCACTCCAGCCCTTACCGAGGCCACGAGCAGTACTTC.

In nucleotides, the CDR3 is TGCGCCAGCAGTTCGGCCGGAGGTTCCACCTCTGGAAACACCATATATTTT. Amino acids: CASSSAGGSTSGNTIYF. The rearrangement joins TRBV5-1 to TRBJ1-3; D is unclear. V lost 5 bases and J lost 0, with 18 bases in between. The CDR3 consists of 17 residues. Germline V CDR1 and CDR2: SGHRS, YFSETQ.

V is TRBV27 and J is TRBJ1-1; 7 positions agree with TRBD1. The CDR3 has 15 amino acids. The ends lost 6 bases at V and 5 bases at J; junction bases unmatched: 12. CDR1 and CDR2 (germline): MNHEY, SMNVEV (reference sequence). The CDR3 is CASSPVTGVFTEAFF. As DNA, the CDR3 is TGTGCCAGCAGCCCGGTTACAGGGGTTTTTACTGAAGCTTTCTTT.

The gene calls are TRBV6-1 and TRBJ2-7; D is perhaps TRBD2 (5 bases). V was cut by 3 bases and J by 1 base, with 16 bases left in between. This CDR3 has 16 residues. Germline CDR1 and CDR2: MNHNS and SASEGT. Written as DNA, the CDR3 is TGTGCCAGCAGTGACCCTTTGACGGGGTTATCCTACGAGCAGTACTTC. This encodes CASSDPLTGLSYEQYF.

The rearrangement links TRBV7-9 to TRBJ2-5; 11 positions agree with TRBD2. The CDR3 is 15 residues long. The germline V gene has CDR1 SEHNR and CDR2 FQNEAQ (reference sequence). The V and J ends lost 3 bases and 2 bases, in that order; junction bases with no gene match: 2. CDR3 sequence: CASSLTSGAQETQYF. The CDR3 coding sequence is TGTGCCAGCAGCTTGACTAGCGGGGCACAAGAGACCCAGTACTTC.

The rearrangement uses TRBV18 and TRBJ2-3, with 7 bases matching TRBD2. Germline CDR1 is KGHSH and CDR2 is LQKENI. The CDR3 has 15 residues. The V gene end was trimmed by 3 bases and the J gene end by 0 bases; junction bases not matched to a gene: 3. CDR3 bases: TGTGCCAGCTCACCGATGGGACTAAGCACAGATACGCAGTATTTT. As protein: CASSPMGLSTDTQYF.

This rearrangement joins TRBV5-4 to TRBJ2-7, with a possible D match to TRBD2 (5 bases). V shed 1 base and J shed 4 bases, with 9 bases lying between them. Germline lookup yields CDR1 SGHNT and CDR2 YYREEE (reference sequence). CDR3 size: 13 residues. The CDR3 nucleotides read TGTGCCAGCAGCTTGTTCGGGAAGTACGAGCAGTACTTC. It encodes CASSLFGKYEQYF.

The chain links TRBV19 to TRBJ2-6; D remains unclear. CDR3 length: 13 amino acids. The germline V gene encodes CDR1 LNHDA and CDR2 SQIVND (reference sequence). V was cut by 6 bases and J by 13 bases, with 16 bases left in between. The CDR3: CASRPPYLLVLTF. Written as DNA, the CDR3 is TGTGCCAGTAGACCCCCCTACTTACTAGTCCTGACTTTC.

The rearrangement links TRBV29-1 to TRBJ2-7; a weak D match, TRBD2 (6 bases). Trimming left V 4 bases short and J 3 bases short, with 19 bases between. The CDR3 has 15 residues. Germline values: CDR1 SQVTM, CDR2 ANQGSEA. The CDR3 coding sequence is TGCAGCGTTGGCTTAAAGGGAGGCGGGGACTACGAGCAGTACTTC. Translation: CSVGLKGGGDYEQYF.